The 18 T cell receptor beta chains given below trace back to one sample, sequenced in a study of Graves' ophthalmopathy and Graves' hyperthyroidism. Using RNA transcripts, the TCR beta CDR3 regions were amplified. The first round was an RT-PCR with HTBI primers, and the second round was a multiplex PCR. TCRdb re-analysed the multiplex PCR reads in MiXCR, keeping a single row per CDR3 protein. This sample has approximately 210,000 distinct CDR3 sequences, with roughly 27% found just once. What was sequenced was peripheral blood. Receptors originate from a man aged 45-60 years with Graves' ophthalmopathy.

The DNA for the CDR3 is TGTGCCAGCAGCTTAGAAGGGGGTGGTCATTCACCCCTCCACTTT. It codes for CASSLEGGGHSPLHF. J is TRBJ1-6 and V is TRBV11-2, with D possibly being TRBD1 (6 bases). In germline, CDR1 is SGHAT, CDR2 FQNNGV. CDR3 length: 15 residues. Between the trimmed V and J ends, which lost 0 bases and 8 bases, there was a span of 11 bases.

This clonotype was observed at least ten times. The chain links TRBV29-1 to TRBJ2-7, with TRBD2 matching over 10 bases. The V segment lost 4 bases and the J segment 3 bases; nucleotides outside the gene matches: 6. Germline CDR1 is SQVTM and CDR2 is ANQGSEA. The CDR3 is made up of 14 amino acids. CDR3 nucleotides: TGCAGCGTTGTATTGGCTAGCGGGAGCTACGAGCAGTACTTC. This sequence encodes CSVVLASGSYEQYF.

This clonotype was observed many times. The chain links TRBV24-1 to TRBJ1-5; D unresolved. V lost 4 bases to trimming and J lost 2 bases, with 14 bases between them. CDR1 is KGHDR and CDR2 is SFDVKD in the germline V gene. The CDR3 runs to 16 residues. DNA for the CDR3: TGTGCCACCAGTGACCCCAACGGATGGCGCAATCAGCCCCAGCATTTT. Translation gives CATSDPNGWRNQPQHF.

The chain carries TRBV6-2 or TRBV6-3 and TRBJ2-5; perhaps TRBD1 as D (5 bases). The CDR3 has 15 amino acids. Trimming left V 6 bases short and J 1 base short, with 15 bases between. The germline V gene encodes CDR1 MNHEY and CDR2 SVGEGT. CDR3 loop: CASSSIRVGQETQYF. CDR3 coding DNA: TGTGCCAGCAGCTCCATCAGGGTCGGCCAAGAGACCCAGTACTTC.

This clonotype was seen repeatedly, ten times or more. CDR3 in DNA: TGTGCCAGCAGTACCACAGGGGATAACACCGGGGAGCTGTTTTTT. It translates to CASSTTGDNTGELFF. The V and J genes are TRBV12-3 or TRBV12-4 and TRBJ2-2; 7 nucleotides align to TRBD1. V was clipped by 5 bases and J by 2 bases; unmatched bases: 5. The CDR3 sequence is 15 residues long.

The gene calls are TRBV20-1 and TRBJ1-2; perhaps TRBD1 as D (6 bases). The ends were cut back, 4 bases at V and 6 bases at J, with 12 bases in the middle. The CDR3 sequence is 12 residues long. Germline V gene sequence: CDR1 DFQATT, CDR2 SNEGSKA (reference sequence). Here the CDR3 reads CSATFGGNGYTF. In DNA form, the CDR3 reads TGCAGTGCTACCTTCGGGGGCAATGGCTACACCTTC.

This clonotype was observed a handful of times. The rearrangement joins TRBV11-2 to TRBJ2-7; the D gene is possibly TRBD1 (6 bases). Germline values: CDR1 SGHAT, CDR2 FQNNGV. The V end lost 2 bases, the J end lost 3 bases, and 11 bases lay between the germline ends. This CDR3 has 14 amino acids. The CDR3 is CASSLRGTHYEQYF. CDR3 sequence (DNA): TGTGCCAGCAGCTTAAGGGGGACACACTACGAGCAGTACTTC.

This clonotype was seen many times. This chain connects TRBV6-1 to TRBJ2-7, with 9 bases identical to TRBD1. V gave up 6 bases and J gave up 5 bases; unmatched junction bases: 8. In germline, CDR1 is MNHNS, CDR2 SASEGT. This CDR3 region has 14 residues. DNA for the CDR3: TGTGCCAGCAGGCCCGGGACAGGGATCAACGAGCAGTACTTC. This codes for CASRPGTGINEQYF.

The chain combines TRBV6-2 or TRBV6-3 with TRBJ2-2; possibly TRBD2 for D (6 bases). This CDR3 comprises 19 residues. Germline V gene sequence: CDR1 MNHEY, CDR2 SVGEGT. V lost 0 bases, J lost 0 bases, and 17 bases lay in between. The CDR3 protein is CASSYSSSSAGTNTGELFF. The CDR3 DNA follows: TGTGCCAGCAGTTACTCGTCAAGCTCGGCGGGAACGAACACCGGGGAGCTGTTTTTT.

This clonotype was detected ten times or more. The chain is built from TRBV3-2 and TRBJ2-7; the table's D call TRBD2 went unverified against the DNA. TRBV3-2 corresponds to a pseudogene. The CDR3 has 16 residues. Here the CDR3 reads CASSQLLAGGPYEQYF. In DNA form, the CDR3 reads TGTGCCAGCAGCCAATTGCTAGCGGGAGGGCCCTACGAGCAGTACTTC.

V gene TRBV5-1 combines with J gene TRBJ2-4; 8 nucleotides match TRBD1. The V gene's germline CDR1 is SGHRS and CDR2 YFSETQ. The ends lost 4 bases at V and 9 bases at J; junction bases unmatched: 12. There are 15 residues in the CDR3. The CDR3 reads CASSPTGQGEGIQYF. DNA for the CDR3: TGCGCCAGCAGCCCGACCGGACAGGGAGAGGGCATTCAGTACTTC.

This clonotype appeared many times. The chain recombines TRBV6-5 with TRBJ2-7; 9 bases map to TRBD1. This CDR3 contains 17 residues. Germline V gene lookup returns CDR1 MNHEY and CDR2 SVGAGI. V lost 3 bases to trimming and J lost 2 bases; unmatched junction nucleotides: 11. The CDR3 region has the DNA TGTGCCAGCAGTTATTACAGGGGGCCGGGTAAGACCTACGAGCAGTACTTC. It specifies CASSYYRGPGKTYEQYF.

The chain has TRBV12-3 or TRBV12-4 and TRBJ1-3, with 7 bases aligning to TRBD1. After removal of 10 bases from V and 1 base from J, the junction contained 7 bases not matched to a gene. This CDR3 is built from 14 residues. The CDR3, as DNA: TGTGCCATCATCACAGGGGATTCTGGAAACACCATATATTTT. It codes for CAIITGDSGNTIYF.

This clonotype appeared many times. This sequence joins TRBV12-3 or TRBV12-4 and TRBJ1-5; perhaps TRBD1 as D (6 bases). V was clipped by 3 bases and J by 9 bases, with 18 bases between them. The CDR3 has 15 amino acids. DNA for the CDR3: TGTGCCAGCAGTTTCGGGGGGCGGGCAATCATGCCCCAGCATTTT. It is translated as CASSFGGRAIMPQHF.

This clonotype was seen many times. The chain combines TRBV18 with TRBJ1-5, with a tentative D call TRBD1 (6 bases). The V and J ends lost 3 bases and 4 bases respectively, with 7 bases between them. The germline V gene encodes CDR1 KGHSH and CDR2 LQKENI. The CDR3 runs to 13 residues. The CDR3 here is CASSPGQNQPQHF. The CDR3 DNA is TGTGCCAGCTCACCGGGACAAAATCAGCCCCAGCATTTT.

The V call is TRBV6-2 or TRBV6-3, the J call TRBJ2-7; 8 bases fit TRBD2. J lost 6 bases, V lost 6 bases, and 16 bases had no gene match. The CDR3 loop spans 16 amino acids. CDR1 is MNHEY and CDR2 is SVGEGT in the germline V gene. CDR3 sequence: CASSSPSGRARGEQYF. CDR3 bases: TGTGCCAGCAGCTCTCCTAGCGGGCGAGCTAGAGGCGAGCAGTACTTC.

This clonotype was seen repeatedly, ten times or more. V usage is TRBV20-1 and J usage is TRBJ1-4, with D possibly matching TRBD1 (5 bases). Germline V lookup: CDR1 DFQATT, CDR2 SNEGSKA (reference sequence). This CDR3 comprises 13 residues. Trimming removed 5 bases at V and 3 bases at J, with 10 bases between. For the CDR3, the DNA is TGCAGTGCTGGGGACGGTTCTAATGAAAAACTGTTTTTT. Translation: CSAGDGSNEKLFF.

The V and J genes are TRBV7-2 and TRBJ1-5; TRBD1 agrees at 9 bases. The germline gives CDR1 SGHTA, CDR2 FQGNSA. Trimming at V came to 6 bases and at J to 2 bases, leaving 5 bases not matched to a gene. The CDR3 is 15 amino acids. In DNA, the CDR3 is TGTGCCAGCAGTCGACAGGGGGGAGGCAATCAGCCCCAGCATTTT. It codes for CASSRQGGGNQPQHF. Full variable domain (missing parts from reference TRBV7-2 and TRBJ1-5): GAGVSQSPSNKVTEKGKDVELRCDPISGHTALYWYRQSLGQGLEFLIYFQGNSAPDKSGLPSDRFSAERTGGSVSTLTIQRTQQEDSAVYLCASSRQGGGNQPQHFGDGTRLSIL.